The rows below give T cell receptor beta chains drawn from one sample of a study of T cell clones after liver transplantation. The data were produced by immunoSEQ multiplex PCR, yet TCRdb's version contains in-frame clones alone and is incomplete. The sample comprises over 70,000 clones, roughly 80% of which are singletons, and approximately 0.8% rests with the top ten. The sample consisted of CD4+ T cells from blood, taken 12 months after liver transplant. The receptors here all came from a human patient who received a liver transplant. The T cells may partly be graft donor cells. The CDR3 runs from the conserved cysteine through the conserved F or W. The D gene is left open where the match is weak. Clone size, where shown, is once, few, many, or a class for clones that have expanded.

D,J,V,size,CDR3,DNA
NA,TRBJ2-2,TRBV11-2,NA,CASSLRVNINTGELFF,TGTGCCAGCAGCCTCCGGGTAAACATTAACACCGGGGAGCTGTTTTTT
TRBD1,TRBJ1-5,TRBV6-1,few,CASSNRQGNQPQHF,TGTGCCAGCAGTAACAGACAGGGGAATCAGCCCCAGCATTTT
TRBD1,TRBJ1-4,TRBV5-4,NA,CASSLGQGATNEKLFF,TGTGCCAGCAGCTTGGGACAGGGGGCGACTAATGAAAAACTGTTTTTT
NA,TRBJ2-7,TRBV9,NA,CASSVGLSPPYEQYF,TGTGCCAGCAGCGTAGGGCTGAGCCCCCCCTACGAGCAGTACTTC
TRBD2,TRBJ2-3,TRBV18,NA,CASSPRTSGGDTQYF,TGTGCCAGCTCACCTCGGACTAGCGGAGGAGATACGCAGTATTTT
NA,TRBJ2-2,TRBV30,NA,CAWSVGTIPTGELFF,TGTGCCTGGAGTGTGGGGACCATACCGACCGGGGAGCTGTTTTTT
NA,TRBJ1-2,TRBV6-4,NA,CASSDLQGGFGGYTF,TGTGCCAGCAGTGACCTACAGGGTGGTTTCGGGGGCTACACCTTC
NA,TRBJ2-2,TRBV28,NA,CASSWGRPGELFF,TGTGCCAGCAGTTGGGGGAGACCCGGGGAGCTGTTTTTT
TRBD2,TRBJ2-1,TRBV2,NA,CASSKRGGSGNTNEQFF,TGTGCCAGCTCAAAACGAGGGGGTAGCGGGAACACCAATGAGCAGTTCTTC
NA,TRBJ2-6,TRBV4-1,NA,CASSQERAGANSGANVLTF,TGCGCCAGCAGCCAAGAGAGGGCAGGGGCTAACTCTGGGGCCAACGTCCTGACTTTC
TRBD1,TRBJ1-2,TRBV7-9,NA,CASSSAGGAALYGYTF,TGTGCCAGCAGCTCGGCAGGGGGCGCGGCCCTCTATGGCTACACCTTC
NA,TRBJ2-1,TRBV21-1,NA,CASSKVGNPGEVLQFF,TGTGCCAGCAGCAAAGTGGGGAATCCAGGAGAGGTCTTACAGTTCTTC
NA,TRBJ2-7,TRBV11-3,NA,CASSNGIGEQYF,TGTGCCAGCAGCAACGGGATCGGCGAGCAGTACTTC
NA,TRBJ2-1,TRBV2,NA,CASSELTTGDEQFF,TGTGCCAGCAGTGAATTAACGACCGGGGATGAGCAGTTCTTC
NA,TRBJ1-3,TRBV10-3,NA,CAISDLDRQRGNTIYF,TGTGCCATCAGTGACTTGGACAGACAGCGGGGAAACACCATATATTTT
TRBD1,TRBJ2-3,TRBV6-5,NA,CASSVDRGPADTQYF,TGTGCCAGCAGTGTCGACAGGGGGCCCGCAGATACGCAGTATTTT
NA,TRBJ2-2,TRBV18,NA,CASSADNTGELFF,TGTGCCAGCTCCGCGGACAACACCGGGGAGCTGTTTTTT
NA,TRBJ2-2,TRBV7-8,few,CASSLAWDLSRELFF,TGTGCCAGCAGCTTAGCCTGGGACTTATCTCGGGAGCTGTTTTTT
NA,TRBJ1-2,TRBV9,NA,CASSGSGGRTGGYTF,TGTGCCAGCAGCGGGAGTGGAGGGCGGACTGGGGGCTACACCTTC
TRBD1,TRBJ2-7,TRBV5-4,once,CASSLVGTGTPYEQYF,TGTGCCAGCAGCTTGGTTGGGACAGGGACCCCCTACGAGCAGTACTTC
NA,TRBJ2-5,TRBV27,NA,CASSLTGSVETQYF,TGTGCCAGCAGTTTAACAGGGTCAGTGGAGACCCAGTACTTC
NA,TRBJ2-7,TRBV18,NA,CASSKRTGSSYEQYF,TGTGCCAGCTCAAAGAGGACGGGGAGCTCCTACGAGCAGTACTTC
TRBD2,TRBJ2-1,TRBV28,NA,CASSRQGGLALNEQFF,TGTGCCAGCAGCCGTCAGGGGGGACTAGCGCTAAATGAGCAGTTCTTC
NA,TRBJ1-2,TRBV5-1,once,CASSLTENYGYTF,TGCGCCAGCAGCTTGACAGAGAACTATGGCTACACCTTC
TRBD1,TRBJ2-4,TRBV7-2,few,CASSVSSGQGKNIQYF,TGTGCCAGCAGCGTTTCATCGGGACAGGGGAAAAACATTCAGTACTTC
NA,TRBJ1-1,TRBV12-5,NA,CASGSWGGANTEAFF,TGTGCTAGTGGAAGTTGGGGAGGGGCGAACACTGAAGCTTTCTTT
TRBD2,TRBJ2-1,TRBV5-1,NA,CASSLELGLAGVRKFF,TGCGCCAGCAGCTTGGAGTTGGGACTAGCGGGAGTCAGGAAGTTCTTC